The 25 T cell receptor beta chains in this list originate from one sample, sequenced in a study of T cell changes during pregnancy in multiple sclerosis. This table comes from immunoSEQ multiplex PCR, and its TCRdb copy is limited to in-frame clones, with some not included. The sample shows some 29,000 clones, approximately 88% of them seen only once. The sample was CD8+ T cells from peripheral blood mononuclear cells, taken before pregnancy. These receptors originate from a female donor with multiple sclerosis, enrolled in a pregnancy study.

The chain couples TRBV4-1 to TRBJ1-1; no clear D. Trimming took 2 bases from V and 1 from J, leaving 11 bases between them. CDR1 is MGHRA, CDR2 YSYEKL, per germline. The CDR3 is 15 amino acids. DNA of the CDR3: TGCGCCAGCAGCCAATCGGAGGCCCAGAACACTGAAGCTTTCTTT. It yields the protein CASSQSEAQNTEAFF.

The rearrangement joins TRBV19 to TRBJ2-3, with TRBD1 as a possible D gene (5 bases). The V and J ends lost 3 bases and 3 bases respectively, with 13 bases between them. CDR1 and CDR2 (germline): LNHDA, SQIVND (reference sequence). There are 15 residues in the CDR3. The CDR3 loop is CASSMRQSGTDTQYF. Here the CDR3 DNA reads TGTGCCAGTAGTATGAGACAGAGTGGGACAGATACGCAGTATTTT.

The chain recombines TRBV6-6 with TRBJ1-1; D may be TRBD1 (5 bases). Trimming removed 0 bases at V and 11 bases at J, with 13 bases between. CDR1 and CDR2 (germline): MNHNY, SVGAGI (reference sequence). The CDR3 runs to 13 residues. CDR3 nucleotide sequence: TGTGCCAGCAGTTACTCGTTGGCAGGGCAGGCTTTCTTT. Protein: CASSYSLAGQAFF.

The chain links TRBV4-3 to TRBJ2-7; 8 nucleotides align to TRBD1. The length of the CDR3 is 16 residues. The germline V gene encodes CDR1 LGHNA and CDR2 YSLEER. J gave up 5 bases and V 0 bases, and 9 bases lay outside the gene matches. CDR3 residues: CASSQDLTGENHEQYF. DNA for the CDR3: TGCGCCAGCAGCCAAGATTTGACAGGGGAGAACCACGAGCAGTACTTC.

The CDR3 DNA reads TGTGCCAGCAGCTTATTTAGCGGGACAGAAGAGACCCAGTACTTC. Its protein is CASSLFSGTEETQYF. This chain joins TRBV7-9 and TRBJ2-5; TRBD2 is a possible D gene (8 bases). Germline loops: CDR1 SEHNR, CDR2 FQNEAQ (reference sequence). V lost 2 bases and J 3 bases, leaving 13 bases between the germline ends. CDR3 size: 15 residues.

The chain combines TRBV28 with TRBJ2-1; 7 nucleotides align to TRBD2. Germline V gene lookup returns CDR1 MDHEN and CDR2 SYDVKM. The CDR3 extends over 15 amino acids. Trimming cost V 7 bases and J 5 bases; bases outside gene matches: 11. The CDR3 here is CASKGRGDGNNEQFF. The CDR3 nucleotides read TGTGCCAGCAAGGGCCGGGGGGACGGGAACAATGAGCAGTTCTTC.

V gene TRBV19 combines with J gene TRBJ2-6; D might be TRBD2 (5 bases). The CDR3 is made up of 19 amino acids. The germline V gene encodes CDR1 LNHDA and CDR2 SQIVND (reference sequence). V gave up 3 bases and J gave up 0 bases, with 18 bases separating them. Here the CDR3 DNA reads TGTGCCAGTAGTATTCGGGGTGTCCCCATAAGCTCTGGGGCCAACGTCCTGACTTTC. Translating gives CASSIRGVPISSGANVLTF.

The table lists this clone with a few counts. V usage is TRBV25-1 and J usage is TRBJ1-6; 9 nucleotides line up with TRBD1. Trimming at V came to 8 bases and at J to 6 bases, leaving 2 bases not matched to a gene. The CDR3 covers 13 residues. The germline CDR1 and CDR2 sequences are MGHDK and SYGVNS. The CDR3 DNA reads TGTGCCAGCTTGGGACAGGGTAATTCACCCCTCCACTTT. It yields the protein CASLGQGNSPLHF.

The chain couples TRBV15 to TRBJ1-1, with D perhaps matching TRBD1 (5 bases). The germline gives CDR1 LNHNV, CDR2 YYDKDF (reference sequence). V lost 7 bases to trimming and J lost 3 bases, with 12 bases between them. The CDR3 spans 13 residues. The CDR3 loop is CATNLGGYTEAFF. The CDR3 DNA sequence: TGTGCCACCAACCTTGGGGGGTACACTGAAGCTTTCTTT.

V and J are TRBV7-9 and TRBJ2-1; the match to TRBD1 covers 9 bases. J was trimmed by 3 bases and V by 5 bases; bases with no gene match: 5. Germline V gene lookup returns CDR1 SEHNR and CDR2 FQNEAQ (reference sequence). The CDR3 sequence is 15 residues long. CDR3 sequence (DNA): TGTGCCAGCAGCGCACAGGGGGCGGACTACAATGAGCAGTTCTTC. Encoded protein: CASSAQGADYNEQFF.

This sequence joins TRBV27 and TRBJ2-3; D is possibly TRBD2 (6 bases). This CDR3 contains 15 residues. Trimming pared 3 bases from V and 3 bases from J, leaving 13 bases between. Germline values: CDR1 MNHEY, CDR2 SMNVEV (reference sequence). In DNA, the CDR3 is TGTGCCAGCAGTTTGGGAGGACCGCCGACAGATACGCAGTATTTT. Residues: CASSLGGPPTDTQYF.

This chain connects TRBV7-7 to TRBJ2-7; D may be TRBD1 (5 bases). CDR3 length: 14 residues. The V gene lost 3 bases and the J gene lost 0 bases, with 9 bases spanning the gap. CDR1 and CDR2 (germline): SSHAT, FNYEAQ (reference sequence). In DNA, the CDR3 is TGTGCCAGCAGCTTTTCCGACAGCTCCTACGAGCAGTACTTC. Its translation is CASSFSDSSYEQYF.

The J gene is TRBJ1-2, the V gene TRBV10-1, with 8 bases that match TRBD1. The CDR3 consists of 13 residues. Germline loops: CDR1 WNHNN, CDR2 SYGVQD (reference sequence). After removal of 7 bases from V and 8 bases from J, the junction contained 9 bases not matched to a gene. CDR3 amino acids: CASIFQGAKGYTF. DNA of the CDR3: TGCGCCAGCATCTTCCAGGGGGCGAAGGGCTACACCTTC.

This chain connects TRBV6-4 to TRBJ2-3; weak D call: TRBD1 (6 bases). The V end lost 3 bases, the J end lost 4 bases, and 11 bases lay between the germline ends. Germline-derived CDR1 and CDR2 are MRHNA and SNTAGT. The CDR3 runs 14 residues. The CDR3 loop is CASSERTAADTQYF. In DNA form, the CDR3 reads TGTGCCAGCAGTGAGCGGACAGCGGCAGATACGCAGTATTTT.

In its sample, this clone was seen a few times. The chain couples TRBV6-1 to TRBJ1-6, with 11 bases fitting TRBD1. The length of the CDR3 is 17 residues. V gave up 2 bases and J gave up 8 bases; unmatched junction bases: 8. CDR1 and CDR2 (germline): MNHNS, SASEGT. The CDR3 region is CASSEIGTGGTDSPLHF. The CDR3 coding sequence is TGTGCCAGCAGTGAAATAGGGACAGGGGGTACGGATTCACCCCTCCACTTT.

The V call is TRBV4-2, the J call TRBJ2-7, with 11 bases aligning to TRBD2. V shed 0 bases and J 3 bases; nucleotides not matched to a gene: 7. CDR1 is LGHNA, CDR2 YNFKEQ, per germline. The CDR3 contains 17 residues. The CDR3 sequence: CASSQEVAGTSGYEQYF. The CDR3, as DNA: TGTGCCAGCAGCCAAGAAGTTGCCGGGACTAGCGGCTACGAGCAGTACTTC.

J is TRBJ2-2 and V is TRBV6-5; D gene ambiguous. Germline CDR1 is MNHEY and CDR2 is SVGAGI. Trimming took 6 bases from V and 7 from J, leaving 9 bases between them. CDR3 size: 12 residues. This chain's CDR3 is CASSPIDGELFF. The CDR3 DNA follows: TGTGCCAGCAGCCCTATTGACGGGGAGCTGTTTTTT.

The V and J genes are TRBV4-1 and TRBJ2-7; unclear D gene. The CDR3 totals 15 residues. Deletions cut 1 base from V and 3 bases from J, with 13 bases between. Germline CDR1 and CDR2: MGHRA and YSYEKL. CDR3 in DNA: TGCGCCAGCAGCCAAGGGCAGACTGCGATCTACGAGCAGTACTTC. Its protein is CASSQGQTAIYEQYF.

This chain joins TRBV7-1 and TRBJ2-6, with a tentative D call TRBD1 (5 bases). TRBV7-1 is labeled an ORF, and its function is uncertain. The ends were cut back, 5 bases at V and 5 bases at J, with 19 bases in the middle. The CDR3 totals 17 residues. The CDR3 bases are TGTGCCAGCAGCACTCATAAAGGACAAAGTCGGGCCAACGTCCTGACTTTC. It yields the protein CASSTHKGQSRANVLTF.

The rearrangement joins TRBV27 to TRBJ2-2; 9 bases align to TRBD2. Trimming removed 5 bases from V and 3 bases from J; junction bases left unmatched: 13. CDR1 MNHEY and CDR2 SMNVEV come from the germline V gene (reference sequence). The CDR3 is 18 residues long. DNA for the CDR3: TGTGCCAGCAGTCCTGGAGACGTAGCGGGAGTCGACACCGGGGAGCTGTTTTTT. The encoded protein is CASSPGDVAGVDTGELFF.

The chain employs TRBV7-9 and TRBJ2-1, with 13 bases lining up with TRBD2. The J segment lost 1 base and the V segment lost 4 bases, leaving 10 bases of the junction unmatched. From germline, CDR1 is SEHNR and CDR2 FQNEAQ (reference sequence). The CDR3 length is 19 residues. CDR3 amino acids: CASSSGTSGNKESYNEQFF. The CDR3 DNA sequence: TGTGCCAGCAGCTCCGGGACTAGCGGGAATAAAGAGTCCTACAATGAGCAGTTCTTC.

Only one count was recorded for this clone. This chain links TRBV10-1 with TRBJ2-3; D is undetermined. Germline CDR1 reads WNHNN; CDR2 reads SYGVQD (reference sequence). The CDR3 consists of 19 residues. Trimming removed 0 bases at V and 0 bases at J, with 19 bases between. For the CDR3, the DNA is TGCGCCAGCAGTGAGTCGGTCTCTGGGCATTTATCTAGCACAGATACGCAGTATTTT. It codes for CASSESVSGHLSSTDTQYF.

The chain carries TRBV2 and TRBJ2-7, with D possibly matching TRBD2 (5 bases). The CDR3 runs 13 residues. The V and J ends lost 10 bases and 4 bases respectively, with 17 bases between them. Per the germline V gene, CDR1 is SNHLY and CDR2 is FYNNEI. CDR3 in amino acids: CATLDFLSYEQYF. Here the CDR3 DNA reads TGTGCCACACTAGACTTTTTATCTTACGAGCAGTACTTC.

The CDR3 loop reads CASQLETQYF. CDR3 sequence (DNA): TGTGCCAGCCAGTTGGAGACCCAGTACTTC. This chain connects TRBV25-1 to TRBJ2-5, with D unresolved. Germline CDR1 MGHDK, CDR2 SYGVNS. There are 10 residues in the CDR3. V was shortened by 8 bases and J by 5 bases, with 6 bases between the two germline ends.

This chain links TRBV4-1 with TRBJ1-2; 10 bases align to TRBD1. V lost 3 bases and J lost 4; bases outside the gene matches: 14. Germline loops: CDR1 MGHRA, CDR2 YSYEKL. The CDR3 totals 18 residues. The CDR3: CASSQSGTGELFPYGYTF. The CDR3 coding sequence is TGCGCCAGCAGCCAGTCCGGGACAGGGGAACTCTTCCCCTATGGCTACACCTTC.